These 24 T cell receptor beta chains were all obtained from the same sample, sequenced in a study of vaccination and CD4 T cells after COVID-19. Their target antigens are unknown. The time point here: late sampling 161 to 241 days after vaccination in a few convalescent patients. The treatment: roughly 11-day PBMC culture with coronavirus spike peptide pools or control peptides (ViraFEST assay). Cultured CD4+ T-cell DNA underwent Oncomine TCR Beta short-read sequencing. TCRdb passed the PCR reads through MiXCR, listing each CDR3 protein once. The sample includes 20,000 to 30,000 distinct CDR3 sequences, over 30% of them seen just once. This specimen consisted of CD4+ T cells from blood, cultured in vitro, obtained about 7 months after SARS-CoV-2 vaccination. These receptors all come from a human donor who had recovered from COVID-19.

The rearrangement joins TRBV6-4 to TRBJ2-3; 10 bases align to TRBD1. This CDR3 is 15 amino acids long. Germline V CDR1 and CDR2: MRHNA, SNTAGT. V lost 3 bases, J lost 1 base, and 1 base stayed unmatched. The CDR3 reads CASSDGTGGTDTQYF. The CDR3, as DNA: TGTGCCAGCAGTGATGGGACAGGGGGCACAGATACGCAGTATTTT.

This chain joins TRBV5-4 and TRBJ2-7, with D perhaps assigned TRBD1 or TRBD2 (5 bases each). Trimming stripped 3 bases from V and 2 bases from J, with 12 bases between. This CDR3 spans 14 amino acids. Per the germline V gene, CDR1 is SGHNT and CDR2 is YYREEE (reference sequence). The chain's CDR3 is CASSSGTKPYEQYF. CDR3 nucleotides: TGTGCCAGCAGCTCCGGGACGAAACCCTACGAGCAGTACTTC.

This clonotype was counted only a few times. The chain uses TRBV20-1 and TRBJ2-3, with a possible D match to TRBD2 (7 bases). The CDR3 is 14 residues long. V was cut by 5 bases and J by 3 bases, with 15 bases left in between. The germline CDR1 and CDR2 sequences are DFQATT and SNEGSKA (reference sequence). The CDR3 DNA follows: TGCAGTGCTTCCCTGGGGGGGGCGACAGATACGCAGTATTTT. This encodes CSASLGGATDTQYF.

This clonotype was picked up a small number of times. The chain recombines TRBV4-1 with TRBJ2-7; 12 nucleotides agree with TRBD2. This CDR3 contains 15 residues. CDR1 is MGHRA and CDR2 is YSYEKL in the germline V gene. The junction had 2 bases not matched to a gene; V was cut back by 2 bases and J by 3 bases. CDR3 in DNA: TGCGCCAGCAGCCAACCGGGACTAGCGGGCTACGAGCAGTACTTC. This codes for CASSQPGLAGYEQYF.

The chain uses TRBV4-1 and TRBJ2-5, with 8 bases matching TRBD2. V shed 1 base and J 1 base; nucleotides not matched to a gene: 14. The germline V gene encodes CDR1 MGHRA and CDR2 YSYEKL. This CDR3 region has 19 residues. CDR3 in amino acids: CASSQVLPFGREVQETQYF. In nucleotides, the CDR3 is TGCGCCAGCAGCCAAGTTCTACCCTTTGGGCGGGAGGTCCAAGAGACCCAGTACTTC.

This clonotype was seen more than once but under ten times. The genes are TRBV7-3 and TRBJ2-7; TRBD1 matches 10 bases. The CDR3 runs 14 residues. V lost 2 bases to trimming and J lost 5 bases; unmatched junction nucleotides: 3. Looked up from germline, CDR1 is SGHTA and CDR2 is FQGTGA. DNA of the CDR3: TGTGCCAGCAGCTTATTGGGACAGGGGAACGAGCAGTACTTC. Translating it yields CASSLLGQGNEQYF.

A note on this clonotype: At one of its ends the junction is not consistent with the germline gene, which may arise from a read error. The chain combines TRBV7-6 with TRBJ2-7; D unresolved. The germline V gene has CDR1 SGHVS and CDR2 FNYEAQ. CDR3 length: 14 residues. CDR3 DNA: TGTACCAGCAGCTTAGGCGGTTCCTCCTACGAGCAGTACTTC. This encodes CTSSLGGSSYEQYF. The full variable domain, with the rest looked up from reference TRBV7-6 and TRBJ2-7, is GAGVSQSPRYKVTKRGQDVALRCDPISGHVSLYWYRQALGQGPEFLTYFNYEAQQDKSGLPNDRFSAERPEGSISTLTIQRTEQRDSAMYRCTSSLGGSSYEQYFGPGTRLTVT.

The chain joins TRBV14 to TRBJ2-7; TRBD2 agrees at 8 bases. The J call may be wrong; the DNA end is better matched by TRBJ2-5. The CDR3 loop spans 18 amino acids. Germline CDR1 reads SGHDN; CDR2 reads FVKESK. CDR3 protein: CASSPPSGPLKIQETQYF. The CDR3 DNA reads TGTGCCAGCAGCCCCCCTAGCGGGCCACTCAAGATACAAGAGACCCAGTACTTC.

This clonotype occurred once. The rearrangement uses TRBV18 and TRBJ2-3; D unresolved. The CDR3 is made up of 15 amino acids. Trimming shortened V by 6 bases and J by 5 bases, and 18 bases separated the two germline ends. Germline V gives CDR1 KGHSH, CDR2 LQKENI. The CDR3 DNA follows: TGTGCCAGCTCGACCCTACTCCAGAAAGGAGATACGCAGTATTTT. Protein product: CASSTLLQKGDTQYF.

This clonotype was recorded once. The chain is built from TRBV20-1 and TRBJ2-6; D not resolved. CDR3 length: 13 residues. CDR1 and CDR2 from the germline V gene are DFQATT and SNEGSKA (reference sequence). Between the trimmed V and J ends, which lost 4 bases and 3 bases, there was a span of 7 bases. CDR3 bases: TGCAGTGCTATAGAGGATGGGGCCAACGTCCTGACTTTC. Amino acid sequence: CSAIEDGANVLTF.

The chain carries TRBV28 and TRBJ2-5; D is undetermined. Trimming pared 1 base from V and 4 bases from J, leaving 13 bases between. Germline V gene sequence: CDR1 MDHEN, CDR2 SYDVKM. CDR3 length equals 15 residues. The chain's CDR3 is CASSLSDGLPETQYF. The CDR3 bases are TGTGCCAGCAGTTTATCAGATGGGTTGCCAGAGACCCAGTACTTC. Variable domain in full (rest from reference TRBV28 and TRBJ2-5): DVKVTQSSRYLVKRTGEKVFLECVQDMDHENMFWYRQDPGLGLRLIYFSYDVKMKEKGDIPEGYSVSREKKERFSLILESASTNQTSMYLCASSLSDGLPETQYFGPGTRLLVL.

This chain connects TRBV7-9 to TRBJ2-5; D remains ambiguous. Trimming removed 2 bases at V and 1 base at J, with 8 bases between. The germline V gene has CDR1 SEHNR and CDR2 FQNEAQ (reference sequence). CDR3 length: 14 amino acids. The CDR3 DNA reads as TGTGCCAGCAGCTTAACTCGGACCCAAGAGACCCAGTACTTC. This codes for CASSLTRTQETQYF. Supplemented by reference TRBV7-9 and TRBJ2-5, the full variable domain reads DTGVSQNPRHKITKRGQNVTFRCDPISEHNRLYWYRQTLGQGPEFLTYFQNEAQLEKSRLLSDRFSAERPKGSFSTLEIQRTEQGDSAMYLCASSLTRTQETQYFGPGTRLLVL.

The CDR3: CASSLGGPQHF. In DNA form, the CDR3 reads TGTGCCAGCAGCCTGGGTGGGCCCCAGCATTTT. The chain carries TRBV12-3 or TRBV12-4 and TRBJ1-5; D is uncertain. CDR3 size: 11 residues. V lost 6 bases to trimming and J lost 9 bases, with 9 bases between them.

CDR3 amino acids: CASSSTGANSGANVLTF. The CDR3 region has the DNA TGTGCCAGCAGCTCGACAGGGGCAAACTCTGGGGCCAACGTCCTGACTTTC. The chain links TRBV7-2 to TRBJ2-6; 8 nucleotides align to TRBD1. The CDR3 runs 17 residues. Germline CDR1 reads SGHTA; CDR2 reads FQGNSA. J lost 0 bases, V lost 4 bases, and 5 bases had no gene match.

This clonotype was detected only a few times. The DNA of the CDR3 is TGTGCCAGCAGTTGGTACGAGGATCAGCCCCAGCATTTT. Translation gives CASSWYEDQPQHF. The chain recombines TRBV12-3 or TRBV12-4 with TRBJ1-5; no clear D gene. The CDR3 totals 13 residues. Trimming removed 4 bases at V and 5 bases at J, with 9 bases between.

V is TRBV28 and J is TRBJ2-6; D uncertain. The CDR3 has 18 residues. Germline-derived CDR1 and CDR2 are MDHEN and SYDVKM. The V end lost 3 bases, the J end lost 0 bases, and 15 bases lay between the germline ends. The CDR3 nucleotides are TGTGCCAGCAGTTTTCCCCGATATAGCTTCTCTGGGGCCAACGTCCTGACTTTC. It encodes CASSFPRYSFSGANVLTF.

This clonotype occurred a few times. This rearrangement joins TRBV20-1 to TRBJ2-7; D is ambiguous. This CDR3 has 11 amino acids. Deletions cut 3 bases from V and 4 bases from J, with 7 bases between. Germline-derived CDR1 and CDR2 are DFQATT and SNEGSKA (reference sequence). The CDR3 nucleotides read TGCAGTGCTAGGATTCAATACGAGCAGTACTTC. Protein: CSARIQYEQYF.

The chain has TRBV6-1 and TRBJ1-4; the match to TRBD1 covers 8 bases. Germline CDR1 and CDR2: MNHNS and SASEGT. This CDR3 is built from 12 residues. The DNA of the CDR3 is TGTGTATCACAGGGGGTGGGTGAAAAACTGTTTTTT. This sequence encodes CVSQGVGEKLFF.

CDR3 sequence reads: CASSPGWLAGGYEQYF. CDR3 sequence (DNA): TGTGCCAGCAGCCCGGGGTGGTTAGCGGGAGGGTACGAGCAGTACTTC. This chain joins TRBV7-2 and TRBJ2-7; 11 bases line up with TRBD2. This CDR3 is 16 amino acids long. Germline V gene lookup returns CDR1 SGHTA and CDR2 FQGNSA. V was clipped by 5 bases and J by 4 bases; unmatched bases: 10.

The J gene is TRBJ2-1, the V gene TRBV6-5; 8 bases agree with TRBD1. The CDR3 covers 16 residues. Looked up from germline, CDR1 is MNHEY and CDR2 is SVGAGI. V was pared by 2 bases and J by 7 bases, with 10 bases of the junction left unmatched. In nucleotides, the CDR3 is TGTGCCAGCAGTTACGGACAGGGCAACATGGGAAATGAGCAGTTCTTC. Encoded protein: CASSYGQGNMGNEQFF.

The chain joins TRBV10-3 to TRBJ1-1; D unclear. V was cut by 11 bases and J by 2 bases, with 15 bases left in between. In germline, CDR1 is ENHRY, CDR2 SYGVKD. The CDR3 is made up of 13 amino acids. The CDR3 region has the DNA TGTGCCTCGGCCCCCGACGGAAACACTGAAGCTTTCTTT. Translating it yields CASAPDGNTEAFF.

This clonotype appeared a few times. The V and J genes are TRBV20-1 and TRBJ2-5, with 8 bases fitting TRBD1. The trim removed 6 bases at V and 3 bases at J, leaving 3 bases unmatched. This CDR3 has 12 residues. Germline CDR1 DFQATT, CDR2 SNEGSKA (reference sequence). The CDR3, as DNA: TGCAGTGCCCTGGACAGGGAAGAGACCCAGTACTTC. Amino acid sequence: CSALDREETQYF.

On this clonotype itself: Mismatch with germline at one junction end may stem from a read error. V gene TRBV10-3 combines with J gene TRBJ2-3, with 9 nucleotides matching TRBD1. Germline V lookup: CDR1 ENHRY, CDR2 SYGVKD. CDR3 size: 12 residues. The CDR3 region is CAISEGDRDRVF. The CDR3 region has the DNA TGTGCCATCAGTGAGGGGGACCGGGACAGGGTTTTT.

The gene calls are TRBV18 and TRBJ2-5; D unresolved. V was shortened by 3 bases and J by 3 bases, with 11 bases between the two germline ends. Germline V gene sequence: CDR1 KGHSH, CDR2 LQKENI. The length of the CDR3 is 14 residues. Written as DNA, the CDR3 is TGTGCCAGCTCACCGACTGGCGGAGAAGAGACCCAGTACTTC. This encodes CASSPTGGEETQYF.